These 30 T cell receptor beta chains came from one sample sequenced in a study of cytomegalovirus exposure and HLA in healthy donors. PCR amplification relied on 60 Vbeta primers (plus 13 Jbeta primers). Sequenced by immunoSEQ multiplex PCR; TCRdb stores in-frame clones only, minus some. The data show about 64,000 clones, and the top ten clones hold 3.5% to 4%. The sequencing sample was made of PBMCs. The receptors shown here come from a woman aged 18 to 35 in good health and CMV-seronegative.

This chain connects TRBV9 to TRBJ2-7; no definite D call. From germline, CDR1 is SGDLS and CDR2 YYNGEE. V shed 2 bases and J shed 6 bases, with 15 bases lying between them. This CDR3 has 14 amino acids. The CDR3 coding sequence is TGTGCCAGCAGCGTTGACCCCAGTGGCGGCGAGCAGTACTTC. The encoded protein is CASSVDPSGGEQYF. Full variable domain (missing parts from reference TRBV9 and TRBJ2-7): DSGVTQTPKHLITATGQRVTLRCSPRSGDLSVYWYQQSLDQGLQFLIQYYNGEERAKGNILERFSAQQFPDLHSELNLSSLELGDSALYFCASSVDPSGGEQYFGPGTRLTVT.

This chain connects TRBV7-8 to TRBJ2-7, with 10 bases lining up with TRBD1. V lost 6 bases to trimming and J lost 6 bases; unmatched junction nucleotides: 11. Germline loops: CDR1 SGHVS, CDR2 FQNEAQ. This CDR3 is 15 amino acids long. CDR3 bases: TGTGCCAGCAGTCCCCCCTTCGGGACAGGGGCCGAGCAGTACTTC. Translated: CASSPPFGTGAEQYF.

CDR3 in amino acids: CASSEVRTVPYGYTF. CDR3 nucleotide sequence: TGTGCCAGCAGTGAAGTGAGGACAGTTCCTTATGGCTACACCTTC. The J gene is TRBJ1-2, the V gene TRBV6-1; D is possibly TRBD1 (6 bases). Per germline, CDR1 MNHNS and CDR2 SASEGT. With 1 base removed from V and 5 bases from J, the gap between germline ends came to 14 bases. CDR3 length: 15 amino acids.

The chain carries TRBV5-6 and TRBJ2-5; D uncertain. V was pared by 4 bases and J by 2 bases, with 9 bases between. This CDR3 has 13 residues. The germline gives CDR1 SGHDT, CDR2 YYEEEE. CDR3 in DNA: TGTGCCAGCAGCACTCCGAATCAAGAGACCCAGTACTTC. It is translated as CASSTPNQETQYF.

The chain is built from TRBV30 and TRBJ2-5, with D perhaps matching TRBD2 (6 bases). Germline V gives CDR1 GTSNPN, CDR2 SVGIG (reference sequence). CDR3 size: 13 residues. V was trimmed by 7 bases and J by 1 base, leaving 13 bases between them. CDR3 DNA sequence: TGTGCCTTAAAGGGACTTCGCCAAGAGACCCAGTACTTC. It specifies CALKGLRQETQYF.

This chain joins TRBV27 and TRBJ2-7, with D perhaps TRBD2 (7 bases). This CDR3 comprises 12 residues. V was cut by 8 bases and J by 5 bases, with 13 bases left in between. Germline values: CDR1 MNHEY, CDR2 SMNVEV (reference sequence). DNA for the CDR3: TGTGCCAGCTGGGAGGGGGGTGACGAGCAGTACTTC. Its protein product is CASWEGGDEQYF.

The rearrangement links TRBV6-5 to TRBJ1-5; possibly TRBD1 for D (5 bases). The V and J ends lost 4 bases and 8 bases respectively, with 12 bases between them. The CDR3 is made up of 13 amino acids. From germline, CDR1 is MNHEY and CDR2 SVGAGI. This chain's CDR3 is CASSWNRGEPQHF. As DNA, the CDR3 is TGTGCCAGCAGTTGGAACCGGGGGGAGCCCCAGCATTTT.

This sequence joins TRBV27 and TRBJ2-5, with TRBD1 identical over 7 bases. This CDR3 has 16 residues. The V and J ends lost 6 bases and 5 bases, in that order; junction bases with no gene match: 15. Germline V gives CDR1 MNHEY, CDR2 SMNVEV (reference sequence). CDR3 in amino acids: CASSANPGQARETQYF. CDR3 bases: TGTGCCAGCAGCGCAAACCCTGGACAGGCGAGGGAGACCCAGTACTTC.

This chain uses TRBV28 with TRBJ2-7; 7 nucleotides agree with TRBD2. The CDR3 is made up of 15 amino acids. The germline gives CDR1 MDHEN, CDR2 SYDVKM. V lost 3 bases to trimming and J lost 2 bases; unmatched junction nucleotides: 7. CDR3: CASSLGGINTYEQYF. The DNA of the CDR3 is TGTGCCAGCAGTTTGGGAGGGATTAATACCTACGAGCAGTACTTC.

This chain connects TRBV30 to TRBJ2-1; no clear D gene. The CDR3 loop spans 12 amino acids. CDR1 and CDR2 (germline): GTSNPN, SVGIG (reference sequence). Trimming pared 4 bases from V and 3 bases from J, leaving 7 bases between. CDR3 DNA sequence: TGTGCCTGGAAGACAAACTACAATGAGCAGTTCTTC. It codes for CAWKTNYNEQFF. The entire variable domain, with the rest obtained from reference TRBV30 and TRBJ2-1, is as follows: SQTIHQWPATLVQPVGSPLSLECTVEGTSNPNLYWYRQAAGRGLQLLFYSVGIGQISSEVPQNLSASRPQDRQFILSSKKLLLSDSGFYLCAWKTNYNEQFFGPGTRLTVL.

The V call is TRBV7-8, the J call TRBJ2-1; D perhaps matches TRBD2 (6 bases). V lost 5 bases and J lost 2, with 13 bases in between. This CDR3 is built from 15 residues. The germline V gene encodes CDR1 SGHVS and CDR2 FQNEAQ. The CDR3 DNA reads as TGTGCCAGCAGCCTAAGGGTAGCGGCCTACAATGAGCAGTTCTTC. This encodes CASSLRVAAYNEQFF.

The rearrangement joins TRBV6-5 to TRBJ1-3, with TRBD1 identical over 7 bases. The germline CDR1 and CDR2 sequences are MNHEY and SVGAGI. The ends lost 0 bases at V and 4 bases at J; junction bases unmatched: 3. The CDR3 is 15 residues long. The DNA of the CDR3 is TGTGCCAGCAGTTACTCAGGGGGCAGGGGAAACACCATATATTTT. Residues: CASSYSGGRGNTIYF.

The chain is built from TRBV4-1 and TRBJ2-7, with D possibly being TRBD1 (6 bases). CDR1 is MGHRA, CDR2 YSYEKL, per germline. The CDR3 contains 18 residues. The ends were cut back, 3 bases at V and 6 bases at J, with 27 bases in the middle. This CDR3 is CASSHPPLKTGFLSEQYF. CDR3 coding DNA: TGCGCCAGCAGCCATCCTCCCCTAAAGACAGGTTTTTTGTCCGAGCAGTACTTC.

The V call is TRBV19, the J call TRBJ2-1, with 10 bases identical to TRBD2. The CDR3 is 14 residues long. In germline, CDR1 is LNHDA, CDR2 SQIVND (reference sequence). The V gene end was trimmed by 5 bases and the J gene end by 8 bases; junction bases not matched to a gene: 6. As DNA, the CDR3 is TGTGCCAGTAGTCCCCCTGGGACTAGCGATGAGCAGTTCTTC. It encodes CASSPPGTSDEQFF.

The chain is built from TRBV7-3 and TRBJ2-1; 13 nucleotides match TRBD2. V trimming: 3 bases; J trimming: 7 bases; junction bases outside the gene matches: 6. This CDR3 region has 16 residues. Germline lookup yields CDR1 SGHTA and CDR2 FQGTGA. As DNA, the CDR3 is TGTGCCAGCAGCTTCCCGGGACTAGCGGGAAAGAATGAGCAGTTCTTC. Protein sequence: CASSFPGLAGKNEQFF.

The chain's CDR3 is CASRVAGGGTGELFF. CDR3 nucleotide sequence: TGTGCCAGCAGGGTAGCGGGGGGAGGTACCGGGGAGCTGTTTTTT. The genes are TRBV6-1 and TRBJ2-2; 10 bases fit TRBD2. The V gene end was trimmed by 6 bases and the J gene end by 5 bases; junction bases not matched to a gene: 6. The CDR3 contains 15 residues. Germline values: CDR1 MNHNS, CDR2 SASEGT.

This rearrangement joins TRBV28 to TRBJ2-7; D gene unclear. The germline V gene has CDR1 MDHEN and CDR2 SYDVKM. The CDR3 runs 14 residues. V lost 2 bases and J 3 bases, leaving 11 bases between the germline ends. This CDR3 is CASSLVPERYEQYF. In DNA form, the CDR3 reads TGTGCCAGCAGTTTAGTACCTGAGCGCTACGAGCAGTACTTC.

The rearrangement joins TRBV30 to TRBJ1-1; possibly TRBD1 for D (6 bases). The CDR3 covers 14 residues. Germline V gene lookup returns CDR1 GTSNPN and CDR2 SVGIG (reference sequence). The V and J ends lost 5 bases and 1 base respectively, with 14 bases between them. CDR3 loop: CAWGRGRQNTEAFF. The CDR3 region has the DNA TGTGCCTGGGGGAGGGGGAGACAGAACACTGAAGCTTTCTTT.

The rearrangement uses TRBV19 and TRBJ1-2, with TRBD1 as a possible D gene (5 bases). Germline assignment: CDR1 LNHDA and CDR2 SQIVND (reference sequence). V was trimmed by 7 bases and J by 6 bases, leaving 18 bases between them. This CDR3 region has 14 residues. The CDR3 region is CASTAGVPSHGYTF. The DNA of the CDR3 is TGTGCCAGTACGGCGGGGGTCCCTTCGCATGGCTACACCTTC.

The V and J genes are TRBV30 and TRBJ2-5; D may be TRBD2 (7 bases). Germline loops: CDR1 GTSNPN, CDR2 SVGIG (reference sequence). CDR3 size: 14 residues. The V end was cut by 3 bases, the J end by 2 bases, with 13 bases between. The CDR3: CAWRARGGQETQYF. In DNA, the CDR3 is TGTGCCTGGAGGGCGAGGGGGGGTCAAGAGACCCAGTACTTC. Full variable domain (outside the CDR3, taken from reference TRBV30 and TRBJ2-5): SQTIHQWPATLVQPVGSPLSLECTVEGTSNPNLYWYRQAAGRGLQLLFYSVGIGQISSEVPQNLSASRPQDRQFILSSKKLLLSDSGFYLCAWRARGGQETQYFGPGTRLLVL.

The rearrangement joins TRBV9 to TRBJ1-1; no clear D. CDR3 length: 12 residues. V was trimmed by 0 bases and J by 3 bases, leaving 3 bases between them. Germline values: CDR1 SGDLS, CDR2 YYNGEE. The CDR3 region has the DNA TGTGCCAGCAGCGTAGCAGACACTGAAGCTTTCTTT. Translation gives CASSVADTEAFF.

The rearrangement joins TRBV5-1 to TRBJ2-1; D ambiguous. CDR1 is SGHRS, CDR2 YFSETQ, per germline. The V end was cut by 4 bases, the J end by 0 bases, with 11 bases between. This CDR3 region has 15 residues. The CDR3 DNA reads as TGCGCCAGCAGCCCGATAGCAGTCTCCTACAATGAGCAGTTCTTC. Its protein is CASSPIAVSYNEQFF. Based on the CDR3 plus reference TRBV5-1 and TRBJ2-1, the full variable domain is KAGVTQTPRYLIKTRGQQVTLSCSPISGHRSVSWYQQTPGQGLQFLFEYFSETQRNKGNFPGRFSGRQFSNSRSEMNVSTLELGDSALYLCASSPIAVSYNEQFFGPGTRLTVL.

The V and J genes are TRBV18 and TRBJ1-5; D possibly corresponds to TRBD1 (6 bases). Trimming removed 4 bases at V and 0 bases at J, with 19 bases between. Germline-derived CDR1 and CDR2 are KGHSH and LQKENI. The CDR3 has 18 amino acids. This chain's CDR3 is CASSRGPGQPNSNQPQHF. The CDR3, as DNA: TGTGCCAGCTCACGGGGGCCTGGACAGCCTAATAGCAATCAGCCCCAGCATTTT. The full variable domain, its missing parts supplied by reference TRBV18 and TRBJ1-5, is NAGVMQNPRHLVRRRGQEARLRCSPMKGHSHVYWYRQLPEEGLKFMVYLQKENIIDESGMPKERFSAEFPKEGPSILRIQQVVRGDSAAYFCASSRGPGQPNSNQPQHFGDGTRLSIL.

This chain links TRBV28 with TRBJ2-3; 7 bases map to TRBD2. CDR1 MDHEN and CDR2 SYDVKM come from the germline V gene. This CDR3 contains 15 residues. Trimming cost V 3 bases and J 4 bases; bases outside gene matches: 7. This chain's CDR3 is CASSFGGTKADTQYF. CDR3 DNA: TGTGCCAGCAGTTTCGGAGGGACTAAGGCAGATACGCAGTATTTT.

Written as DNA, the CDR3 is TGTGCCAGCAGGCAAACTTTCAGCGCTCAAGAGACCCAGTACTTC. It translates to CASRQTFSAQETQYF. The chain combines TRBV6-1 with TRBJ2-5; D call uncertain. The V end was cut by 6 bases, the J end by 2 bases, with 16 bases between. The germline V gene encodes CDR1 MNHNS and CDR2 SASEGT. The CDR3 totals 15 residues.

The chain combines TRBV28 with TRBJ2-7, with TRBD1 matching 7 bases. The CDR3 totals 14 residues. V shed 8 bases and J 3 bases; nucleotides not matched to a gene: 10. CDR1 and CDR2 (germline): MDHEN, SYDVKM. The CDR3 sequence is CASRKTGTDYEQYF. As DNA, the CDR3 is TGTGCCAGCCGAAAAACCGGGACAGACTACGAGCAGTACTTC.

The chain has TRBV7-3 and TRBJ2-3; D gene unclear. Germline V CDR1 and CDR2: SGHTA, FQGTGA. V lost 2 bases and J 0 bases, leaving 6 bases between the germline ends. The CDR3 extends over 14 amino acids. The CDR3 sequence: CASSLEPSTDTQYF. The CDR3 DNA reads as TGTGCCAGCAGCTTAGAGCCCAGCACAGATACGCAGTATTTT.

This sequence joins TRBV4-1 and TRBJ2-2; 10 bases are shared with TRBD2. Germline V CDR1 and CDR2: MGHRA, YSYEKL. V shed 5 bases, J shed 8 bases, and the junction held 14 bases outside the gene matches. The CDR3 spans 17 residues. The CDR3 sequence: CASSISPSGGAGGELFF. The CDR3 DNA sequence: TGCGCCAGCAGCATCAGCCCCAGCGGGGGGGCCGGAGGGGAGCTGTTTTTT.

The chain uses TRBV29-1 and TRBJ1-2; 9 positions agree with TRBD1. The CDR3 is 12 amino acids. Germline V gene sequence: CDR1 SQVTM, CDR2 ANQGSEA. With V trimmed by 6 bases and J by 6 bases, 5 bases remained unmatched. The CDR3 loop reads CSVDGQGHGYTF. CDR3 nucleotide sequence: TGCAGCGTCGACGGACAGGGGCATGGCTACACCTTC.

The rearrangement joins TRBV5-1 to TRBJ1-1; D may be TRBD1 (5 bases). Germline loops: CDR1 SGHRS, CDR2 YFSETQ. CDR3 length: 13 amino acids. Trimming shortened V by 1 base and J by 4 bases, and 8 bases separated the two germline ends. As DNA, the CDR3 is TGCGCCAGCAGCTTGAGGGGCCGCACTGAAGCTTTCTTT. This encodes CASSLRGRTEAFF.